This entry concerns a single T cell receptor beta chain. CDR3 size: 13 residues. J gave up 4 bases and V 6 bases, and 5 bases lay outside the gene matches. Germline V gene lookup returns CDR1 MGHRA and CDR2 YSYEKL. The record originates from a study of OX40 agonist ivuxolimab in advanced cancers. Systemic immunosuppression or autoimmune disease history was grounds to exclude patients. Some clones are missing from TCRdb's copy, which holds only in-frame ones; the method was immunoSEQ multiplex PCR. Here the sample spans more than 25,000 clones, approximately 86% being singletons. This receptor was obtained from an adult with an advanced solid tumor such as melanoma, head and neck, liver or kidney cancer. The chain has TRBV4-1 and TRBJ2-7; 8 bases fit TRBD1. The sample was CD4+ or CD8+ T cells sorted from blood, taken in a trial of the OX40 agonist ivuxolimab. The DNA of the CDR3 is TGCGCCAGCAGACCCGACAGGGGTTACGAGCAGTACTTC. It codes for CASRPDRGYEQYF.